The 24 T cell receptor beta chains given below trace back to one sample, sequenced in a study of response to subunit inactivated influenza vaccine. TCRdb reprocessed the RT-PCR reads with MiXCR, giving one entry per CDR3 protein. The profile shows around 520,000 distinct CDR3 sequences, about 25% of them singletons. Here the sequenced sample was CD4+ T cells sorted from PBMCs, taken roughly 5 days after vaccination. The receptors shown here come from a man aged 45-65 years who received an inactivated influenza vaccine.

This clonotype was seen only a few times. The chain employs TRBV10-3 and TRBJ2-7; D not resolved. This CDR3 has 11 amino acids. Trimming took 0 bases from V and 6 from J, leaving 3 bases between them. The germline V gene has CDR1 ENHRY and CDR2 SYGVKD. The CDR3 nucleotides read TGTGCCATCAGTGAGTCAGGCGAGCAGTACTTC. Translation gives CAISESGEQYF.

This clonotype has a handful of counts. The V gene is TRBV28, the J gene TRBJ2-1; D is uncertain. CDR1 is MDHEN and CDR2 is SYDVKM in the germline V gene. V gave up 2 bases and J gave up 0 bases, with 14 bases separating them. The CDR3 length is 17 residues. The CDR3 here is CASSLAGRRLSYNEQFF. The CDR3 DNA is TGTGCCAGCAGTTTAGCCGGGCGACGACTCTCCTACAATGAGCAGTTCTTC.

A few counts support this clonotype. J is TRBJ2-7 and V is TRBV2; 10 nucleotides agree with TRBD2. The V gene's germline CDR1 is SNHLY and CDR2 FYNNEI. V shed 4 bases, J shed 6 bases, and the junction held 6 bases outside the gene matches. The CDR3 covers 14 residues. Here the CDR3 reads CASSGGLALAEQYF. The CDR3 nucleotides read TGTGCCAGCAGTGGGGGACTAGCGTTAGCCGAGCAGTACTTC.

The rearrangement uses TRBV6-2 or TRBV6-3 and TRBJ2-2; 7 nucleotides agree with TRBD1. V was pared by 6 bases and J by 3 bases, with 4 bases of the junction left unmatched. CDR1 is MNHEY and CDR2 is SVGEGT in the germline V gene. The CDR3 spans 14 residues. This CDR3 is CASSWGQHTGELFF. CDR3 in DNA: TGTGCCAGCAGCTGGGGACAGCACACCGGGGAGCTGTTTTTT.

For the CDR3, the DNA is TGTGCCAGCAGCTTAGACTGGACGAACGAGCAGTACTTC. As protein: CASSLDWTNEQYF. The chain joins TRBV7-2 to TRBJ2-7, with D uncertain. Per the germline V gene, CDR1 is SGHTA and CDR2 is FQGNSA. Trimming removed 1 base at V and 5 bases at J, with 9 bases between. The CDR3 extends over 13 amino acids. Filled out from reference TRBV7-2 and TRBJ2-7, the complete variable domain reads GAGVSQSPSNKVTEKGKDVELRCDPISGHTALYWYRQSLGQGLEFLIYFQGNSAPDKSGLPSDRFSAERTGGSVSTLTIQRTQQEDSAVYLCASSLDWTNEQYFGPGTRLTVT.

This clonotype was seen many times. This chain uses TRBV4-2 with TRBJ2-7, with D unresolved. The length of the CDR3 is 13 residues. Germline values: CDR1 LGHNA, CDR2 YNFKEQ. V lost 1 base, J lost 7 bases, and 11 bases lay in between. The CDR3 sequence: CASSQGIYGEQYF. In DNA, the CDR3 is TGTGCCAGCAGCCAAGGAATCTACGGGGAGCAGTACTTC.

J is TRBJ2-1 and V is TRBV6-1; 12 bases are a match to TRBD2. CDR1 is MNHNS, CDR2 SASEGT, per germline. Trimming cost V 6 bases and J 4 bases; bases outside gene matches: 7. This CDR3 contains 16 residues. CDR3 sequence (DNA): TGTGCCAGCAGCCTAGCGGGGGGGCCGGTTTACAATGAGCAGTTCTTC. Protein product: CASSLAGGPVYNEQFF.

This clonotype has just a few counts. CDR3 DNA: TGCGCCAGCAGCTCGACCGACATATACGAGCAGTACTTC. It translates to CASSSTDIYEQYF. V is TRBV5-1 and J is TRBJ2-7; D not resolved. The V gene lost 3 bases and the J gene lost 4 bases, with 11 bases spanning the gap. There are 13 residues in the CDR3. Germline lookup yields CDR1 SGHRS and CDR2 YFSETQ.

This chain links TRBV29-1 with TRBJ1-5; D is perhaps TRBD1 (5 bases). Per germline, CDR1 SQVTM and CDR2 ANQGSEA. The CDR3 totals 13 residues. Between the trimmed V and J ends, which lost 4 bases and 2 bases, there was a span of 9 bases. The DNA for the CDR3 is TGCAGCGTTGGAGACAGAGGCAATCAGCCCCAGCATTTT. Protein sequence: CSVGDRGNQPQHF.

The table lists this clonotype with a few counts. The chain combines TRBV9 with TRBJ2-7; either TRBD1 or TRBD2 may fit D (5 bases each). The CDR3 consists of 15 residues. Trimming took off 4 bases at V and 0 bases at J, with 14 bases between the two ends. Germline CDR1 and CDR2: SGDLS and YYNGEE. The CDR3 region is CASSHDPGTSYEQYF. The CDR3, as DNA: TGTGCCAGCAGCCACGACCCCGGGACCTCCTACGAGCAGTACTTC.

The rearrangement joins TRBV2 to TRBJ2-5; 7 positions match TRBD1. The CDR3 is made up of 14 amino acids. V was pared by 7 bases and J by 0 bases, with 5 bases of the junction left unmatched. The germline V gene has CDR1 SNHLY and CDR2 FYNNEI. Written as DNA, the CDR3 is TGTGCCAGCACCCGGGACAGATACCAAGAGACCCAGTACTTC. It encodes CASTRDRYQETQYF.

The sample holds a few counts of this clonotype. The chain uses TRBV4-2 and TRBJ2-1, with D hard to call. V was pared by 1 base and J by 5 bases, with 12 bases between. CDR3 length: 15 amino acids. The germline CDR1 and CDR2 sequences are LGHNA and YNFKEQ. The CDR3 spells CASSQAVGGHNEQFF. The CDR3, as DNA: TGTGCCAGCAGCCAAGCGGTAGGCGGACACAATGAGCAGTTCTTC.

This clonotype has just a few counts. The chain carries TRBV7-2 and TRBJ2-7; D unclear. The CDR3 is 12 residues long. V was trimmed by 1 base and J by 9 bases, leaving 10 bases between them. Germline-derived CDR1 and CDR2 are SGHTA and FQGNSA. DNA for the CDR3: TGTGCCAGCAGCTTAGTATCTGGGGTGCAGTACTTC. Its protein is CASSLVSGVQYF.

This rearrangement joins TRBV20-1 to TRBJ2-1, with TRBD2 matching 8 bases. V shed 5 bases, J shed 10 bases, and the junction held 7 bases outside the gene matches. Per the germline V gene, CDR1 is DFQATT and CDR2 is SNEGSKA (reference sequence). This CDR3 has 12 residues. CDR3 loop: CSAPGLAGEQFF. CDR3 coding DNA: TGCAGTGCTCCCGGACTAGCAGGAGAGCAGTTCTTC.

The table lists this clonotype with a few counts. The genes are TRBV27 and TRBJ1-2; 10 nucleotides match TRBD1. Germline assignment: CDR1 MNHEY and CDR2 SMNVEV (reference sequence). V trimming: 5 bases; J trimming: 6 bases; junction bases outside the gene matches: 12. This CDR3 comprises 16 residues. The CDR3 protein is CASSTRQGARGHGYTF. CDR3 DNA sequence: TGTGCCAGCAGTACCCGACAGGGGGCGAGGGGGCATGGCTACACCTTC.

The V call is TRBV7-8, the J call TRBJ1-3, with D uncertain. The CDR3 runs to 13 residues. The ends were cut back, 3 bases at V and 7 bases at J, with 10 bases in the middle. Germline V gives CDR1 SGHVS, CDR2 FQNEAQ. CDR3 region: CASSLGGRNTIYF. The CDR3 bases are TGTGCCAGCAGCTTGGGTGGTAGGAACACCATATATTTT.

This sequence joins TRBV6-5 and TRBJ1-4; possible D gene TRBD1, 6 bases. The length of the CDR3 is 15 residues. The germline CDR1 and CDR2 sequences are MNHEY and SVGAGI. Trimming stripped 2 bases from V and 3 bases from J, with 10 bases between. CDR3 residues: CASSYGGQPNEKLFF. CDR3 in DNA: TGTGCCAGCAGTTACGGCGGACAGCCTAATGAAAAACTGTTTTTT.

V is TRBV7-2 and J is TRBJ2-2; 11 bases map to TRBD1. V lost 2 bases to trimming and J lost 6 bases; unmatched junction nucleotides: 5. The CDR3 is made up of 16 amino acids. Germline lookup yields CDR1 SGHTA and CDR2 FQGNSA. CDR3 protein: CASSLRTGGSAGELFF. As DNA, the CDR3 is TGTGCCAGCAGCTTAAGGACAGGGGGCTCAGCCGGGGAGCTGTTTTTT.

This chain joins TRBV15 and TRBJ1-3, with D uncertain. The germline V gene has CDR1 LNHNV and CDR2 YYDKDF (reference sequence). The V gene lost 1 base and the J gene lost 0 bases, with 7 bases spanning the gap. This CDR3 contains 15 residues. CDR3 nucleotide sequence: TGTGCCACCAGCAGAGGACCGAGCTCTGGAAACACCATATATTTT. Residues: CATSRGPSSGNTIYF.

The V gene is TRBV4-2, the J gene TRBJ2-5; the D gene could be TRBD1 or TRBD2 (6 bases each). Germline CDR1 and CDR2: LGHNA and YNFKEQ. V lost 0 bases to trimming and J lost 7 bases, with 15 bases between them. The CDR3 consists of 15 residues. CDR3 amino acids: CASSQDAGTRGTQYF. CDR3 bases: TGTGCCAGCAGCCAAGATGCGGGGACAAGAGGGACCCAGTACTTC.

The chain has TRBV20-1 and TRBJ2-1; maybe TRBD1 (6 bases). In germline, CDR1 is DFQATT, CDR2 SNEGSKA (reference sequence). There are 15 residues in the CDR3. V was pared by 1 base and J by 6 bases, with 16 bases between. The CDR3 DNA reads TGCAGTGCTAGAGGTTCGGGACAAGCTTTCAATGAGCAGTTCTTC. This encodes CSARGSGQAFNEQFF.

The J gene is TRBJ2-4, the V gene TRBV20-1; a weak D match, TRBD2 (6 bases). V was cut by 6 bases and J by 8 bases, with 29 bases left in between. This CDR3 has 17 amino acids. Germline V gene data show CDR1 as DFQATT and CDR2 as SNEGSKA (reference sequence). The CDR3 loop reads CSATPPAGRVYRDIQYF. CDR3 coding DNA: TGCAGTGCAACCCCCCCAGCGGGCAGGGTATATAGGGACATTCAGTACTTC.

The V gene is TRBV12-3 or TRBV12-4, the J gene TRBJ1-2, with D possibly being TRBD1 (5 bases). V was cut by 3 bases and J by 7 bases, with 12 bases left in between. This CDR3 is built from 13 residues. Here the CDR3 reads CASSFRQGGGYTF. The CDR3 DNA reads as TGTGCCAGCAGTTTTCGGCAGGGAGGTGGCTACACCTTC.

This clonotype was detected only a few times. This chain links TRBV7-9 with TRBJ2-7; no reliable D call. The CDR3 consists of 16 residues. From germline, CDR1 is SEHNR and CDR2 FQNEAQ (reference sequence). The V gene lost 1 base and the J gene lost 2 bases, with 15 bases spanning the gap. The CDR3 region is CASSLVYGITTYEQYF. The CDR3, as DNA: TGTGCCAGCAGCTTAGTATATGGAATCACAACCTACGAGCAGTACTTC.